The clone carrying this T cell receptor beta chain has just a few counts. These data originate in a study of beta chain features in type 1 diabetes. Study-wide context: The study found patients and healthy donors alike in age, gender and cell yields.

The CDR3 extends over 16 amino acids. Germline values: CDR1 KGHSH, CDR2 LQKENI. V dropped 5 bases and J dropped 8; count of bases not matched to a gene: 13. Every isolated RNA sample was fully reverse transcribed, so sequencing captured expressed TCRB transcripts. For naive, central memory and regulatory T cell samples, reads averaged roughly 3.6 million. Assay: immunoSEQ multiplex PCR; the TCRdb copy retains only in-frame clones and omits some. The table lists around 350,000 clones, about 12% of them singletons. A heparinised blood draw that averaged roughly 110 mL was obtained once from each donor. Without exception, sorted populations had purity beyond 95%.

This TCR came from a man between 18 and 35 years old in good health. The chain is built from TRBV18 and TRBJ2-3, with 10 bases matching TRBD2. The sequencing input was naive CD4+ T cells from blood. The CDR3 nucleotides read TGTGCCAGCTCATCTCTAGCGGGGGTACCACGGGCTACGCAGTATTTT. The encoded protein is CASSSLAGVPRATQYF.